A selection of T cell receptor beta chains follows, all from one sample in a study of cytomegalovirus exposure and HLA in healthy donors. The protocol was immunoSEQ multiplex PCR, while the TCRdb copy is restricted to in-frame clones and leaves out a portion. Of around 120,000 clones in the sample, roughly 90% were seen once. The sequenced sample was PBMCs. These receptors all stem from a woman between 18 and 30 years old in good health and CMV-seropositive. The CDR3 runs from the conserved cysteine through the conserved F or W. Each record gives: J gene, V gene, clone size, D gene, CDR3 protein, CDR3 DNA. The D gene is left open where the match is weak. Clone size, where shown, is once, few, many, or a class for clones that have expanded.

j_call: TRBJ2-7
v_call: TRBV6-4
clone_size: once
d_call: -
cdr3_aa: CASSQLPGAYEQYF
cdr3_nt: TGTGCCAGCAGTCAATTACCGGGGGCCTACGAGCAGTACTTC

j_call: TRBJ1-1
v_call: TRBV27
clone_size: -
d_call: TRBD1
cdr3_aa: CASSLSGRGHLSFF
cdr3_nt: TGTGCCAGCAGTTTATCGGGCAGGGGGCATTTATCTTTCTTT

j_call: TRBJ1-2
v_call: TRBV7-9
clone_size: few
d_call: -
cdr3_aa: CASSTPGSNGGYTF
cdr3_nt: TGTGCCAGCAGCACCCCGGGATCTAACGGGGGCTACACCTTC

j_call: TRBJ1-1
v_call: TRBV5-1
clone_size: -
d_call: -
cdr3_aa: CASSYRVEGTEAFF
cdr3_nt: TGCGCCAGCAGCTACAGGGTGGAAGGAACTGAAGCTTTCTTT

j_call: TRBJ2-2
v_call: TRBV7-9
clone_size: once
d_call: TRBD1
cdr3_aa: CASSLTGVNTGELFF
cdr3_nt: TGTGCCAGCAGCCTGACAGGGGTGAACACCGGGGAGCTGTTTTTT

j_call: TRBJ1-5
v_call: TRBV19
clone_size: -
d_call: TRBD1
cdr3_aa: CASVTGGGNQPQHF
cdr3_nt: TGTGCCAGCGTGACAGGGGGTGGCAATCAGCCCCAGCATTTT

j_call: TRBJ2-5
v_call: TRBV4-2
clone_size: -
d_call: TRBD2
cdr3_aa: CASSQIPLSGGSPETQYF
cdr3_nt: TGTGCCAGCAGCCAAATCCCACTTAGCGGGGGGAGTCCCGAGACCCAGTACTTC

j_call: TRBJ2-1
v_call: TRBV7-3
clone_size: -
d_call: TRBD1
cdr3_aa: CASSIQGAGYNEQFF
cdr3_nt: TGTGCCAGCAGCATCCAGGGGGCCGGCTACAATGAGCAGTTCTTC

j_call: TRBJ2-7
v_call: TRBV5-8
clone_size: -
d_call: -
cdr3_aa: CASSLRRKASYEQYF
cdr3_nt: TGTGCCAGCAGCTTAAGGCGGAAGGCCTCCTACGAGCAGTACTTC

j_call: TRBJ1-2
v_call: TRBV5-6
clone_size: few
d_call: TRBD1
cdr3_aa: CASSGGQVYGYTF
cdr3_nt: TGTGCCAGCAGCGGGGGACAGGTCTATGGCTACACCTTC

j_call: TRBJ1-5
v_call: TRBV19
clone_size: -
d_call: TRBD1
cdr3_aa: CASSLGQGGNQPQHF
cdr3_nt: TGTGCCAGTAGTCTGGGACAGGGTGGCAATCAGCCCCAGCATTTT

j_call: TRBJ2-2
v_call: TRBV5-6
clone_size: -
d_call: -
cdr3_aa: CASSFYGDTGELFF
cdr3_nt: TGTGCCAGCAGCTTTTACGGAGACACCGGGGAGCTGTTTTTT

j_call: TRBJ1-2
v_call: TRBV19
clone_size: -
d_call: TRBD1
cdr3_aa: CASTKPDRAGYTF
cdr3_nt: TGTGCCAGTACCAAGCCCGACAGGGCTGGCTACACCTTC

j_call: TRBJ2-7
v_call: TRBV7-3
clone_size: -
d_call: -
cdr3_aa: CASSWDLGYEQYF
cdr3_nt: TGTGCCAGCAGCTGGGACTTGGGCTACGAGCAGTACTTC

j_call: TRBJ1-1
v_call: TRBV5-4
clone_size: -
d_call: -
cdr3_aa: CASSLATGKNTEAFF
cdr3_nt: TGTGCCAGCAGCTTGGCAACAGGGAAGAACACTGAAGCTTTCTTT

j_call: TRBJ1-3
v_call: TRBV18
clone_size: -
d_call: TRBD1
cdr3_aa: CASSPQRDRGLSGNTIYF
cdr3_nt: TGTGCCAGCTCACCACAGAGGGACAGGGGGCTATCTGGAAACACCATATATTTT

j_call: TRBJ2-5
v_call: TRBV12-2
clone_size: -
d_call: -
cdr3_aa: CASRERTGSDETQYF
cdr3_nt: TGTGCAAGTCGCGAGAGGACAGGGTCAGACGAGACCCAGTACTTC

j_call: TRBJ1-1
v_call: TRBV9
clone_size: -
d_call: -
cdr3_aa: CASSVWGDTEAFF
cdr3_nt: TGTGCCAGCAGCGTGTGGGGCGACACTGAAGCTTTCTTT

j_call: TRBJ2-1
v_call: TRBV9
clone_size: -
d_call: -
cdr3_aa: CASSVAPRAGGGIEQFF
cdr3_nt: TGTGCCAGCAGCGTAGCCCCTCGGGCGGGTGGGGGCATTGAGCAGTTCTTC

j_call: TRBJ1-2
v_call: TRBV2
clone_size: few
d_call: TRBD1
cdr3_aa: CASRGTGGNGYTF
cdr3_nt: TGTGCCAGCAGGGGGACAGGGGGCAATGGCTACACCTTC

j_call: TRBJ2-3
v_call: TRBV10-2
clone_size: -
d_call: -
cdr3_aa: CASSVAQGTDTQYF
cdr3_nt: TGCGCCAGCAGTGTGGCTCAGGGAACAGATACGCAGTATTTT

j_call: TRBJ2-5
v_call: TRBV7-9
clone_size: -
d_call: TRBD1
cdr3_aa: CASSLQGEAAKETQYF
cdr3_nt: TGTGCCAGCAGCCTACAGGGGGAGGCCGCGAAAGAGACCCAGTACTTC

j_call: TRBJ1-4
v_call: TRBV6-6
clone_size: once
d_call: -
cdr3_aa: CASSYGRGGEKLFF
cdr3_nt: TGTGCCAGCAGTTACGGCAGGGGTGGTGAAAAACTGTTTTTT

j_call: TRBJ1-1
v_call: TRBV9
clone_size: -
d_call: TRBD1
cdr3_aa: CASSVGQGLDAFF
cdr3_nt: TGTGCCAGCAGCGTAGGACAGGGACTTGACGCTTTCTTT